This TCR beta chain originates from a study of T cell responses to AZD1222 COVID-19 vaccine. Study results and caveats: Scientists sampled the repertoires only once the peak T cell response had passed.

Clones were read by immunoSEQ multiplex PCR, and TCRdb kept only the in-frame ones, dropping some. The sample holds approximately 150,000 clones, approximately 92% seen once. With regard to this clone: The antigen is not known.

The CDR3 runs to 15 residues. The germline V gene encodes CDR1 MNHEY and CDR2 SVGAGI. The V and J ends lost 0 bases and 1 base respectively, with 9 bases between them. The sequence derives from an adult in good health. Specimen: peripheral blood, collected on day 0 of AZD1222 vaccination. V gene TRBV6-5 combines with J gene TRBJ1-2; D is unclear. The CDR3 protein is CASSYSLGINYGYTF. As DNA, the CDR3 is TGTGCCAGCAGTTACTCGCTTGGGATTAACTATGGCTACACCTTC.